The rows below give T cell receptor beta chains drawn from one sample of a study of T cells in Graves' hyperthyroidism and ophthalmopathy. TCRdb re-called the multiplex PCR reads with MiXCR, one entry per CDR3 protein. The sample carries hundreds of thousands of distinct CDR3 sequences, over 15% recorded once. The sample comprised blood. These TCRs come from a woman aged 18-30 years with Graves' hyperthyroidism. The CDR3 runs from the conserved cysteine through the conserved F or W. A D gene is named only where the DNA matches it firmly. Some rows have no size entry. The others give once, few or many, or a class for an expanded clone.

d_call	v_call	clone_size	j_call	cdr3_aa	cdr3_nt
.	TRBV12-3/TRBV12-4	.	TRBJ1-3	CASSCVGSGNTIYF	TGTGCCAGCAGCTGCGTCGGCTCTGGAAACACCATATATTTT
TRBD1	TRBV6-2/TRBV6-3	few	TRBJ1-1	CASSSRIAVTGGIEAFF	TGTGCCAGCAGTTCCCGGATAGCCGTGACAGGGGGGATTGAAGCTTTCTTT
.	TRBV6-1	many	TRBJ2-3	CASRISYTSTDTQYF	TGTGCCAGCAGGATTTCATACACTAGCACAGATACGCAGTATTTT
TRBD1	TRBV19	few	TRBJ1-6	CASTYLQTGTFYNSPLHF	TGTGCCAGTACCTACCTTCAGACAGGGACTTTCTATAATTCACCCCTCCACTTT
.	TRBV6-1	.	TRBJ2-7	CASSNGGDEQYF	TGTGCCAGCAGCAACGGAGGGGACGAGCAGTACTTC
.	TRBV28	many	TRBJ2-5	CASSNAGIGETQYF	TGTGCCAGCAGTAATGCCGGGATCGGGGAGACCCAGTACTTC
TRBD2	TRBV12-3/TRBV12-4	.	TRBJ2-7	CASSSRLAGKGSSYEQYF	TGTGCCAGCAGTTCCAGACTAGCGGGAAAGGGGAGCTCCTACGAGCAGTACTTC
TRBD1	TRBV12-3/TRBV12-4	many	TRBJ2-1	CASSSGGAYNEQFF	TGTGCCAGCAGTTCAGGGGGCGCCTACAATGAGCAGTTCTTC
TRBD1	TRBV27	many	TRBJ2-7	CASSLKGQGWIYEQYF	TGTGCCAGCAGTTTAAAGGGACAGGGGTGGATCTACGAGCAGTACTTC
TRBD2	TRBV19	.	TRBJ2-3	CASSKTSSSADTQYF	TGTGCCAGTAGTAAGACTAGCTCAAGCGCAGATACGCAGTATTTT
TRBD1	TRBV7-9	.	TRBJ1-4	CASRDRGQNEKLFF	TGTGCCAGCAGGGACAGGGGGCAAAATGAAAAACTGTTTTTT
TRBD2	TRBV29-1	few	TRBJ2-1	CSVVLAGGSGNEQFF	TGCAGCGTTGTGCTTGCGGGAGGGTCGGGGAATGAGCAGTTCTTC
.	TRBV9	few	TRBJ2-3	CASSVAKASDTQYF	TGTGCCAGCAGCGTAGCGAAGGCTTCCGATACGCAGTATTTT
TRBD1	TRBV24-1	.	TRBJ1-2	CATSDVGQGNYGYTF	TGTGCCACCAGTGATGTTGGACAGGGGAACTATGGCTACACCTTC
.	TRBV19	many	TRBJ2-3	CASSIGLKRYSTDTQYF	TGTGCCAGTAGTATAGGTCTAAAACGGTATAGCACAGATACGCAGTATTTT
.	TRBV27	.	TRBJ1-5	CASSQQYRQGNQPQHF	TGTGCCAGCAGTCAACAGTACCGGCAGGGTAATCAGCCCCAGCATTTT
.	TRBV9	.	TRBJ1-4	CASSVEGVVGEKLFF	TGTGCCAGCAGCGTAGAGGGGGTTGTCGGTGAAAAACTGTTTTTT
TRBD1	TRBV12-3/TRBV12-4	many	TRBJ2-5	CASSLTTGGAQTQYF	TGTGCCAGCAGTCTAACCACAGGGGGCGCACAGACCCAGTACTTC
.	TRBV7-2	.	TRBJ2-7	CASSLEDRYNYEQYF	TGTGCCAGCAGCTTAGAAGACAGGTACAACTACGAGCAGTACTTC
.	TRBV5-1	once	TRBJ2-2	CASSLSSGQNTGELFF	TGCGCCAGCAGCTTGTCATCGGGACAAAACACCGGGGAGCTGTTTTTT
.	TRBV12-3/TRBV12-4	many	TRBJ1-5	CASSRQIGQPQHF	TGTGCCAGCAGTCGACAGATAGGTCAGCCCCAGCATTTT
.	TRBV30	many	TRBJ1-1	CAWNPQVNTEAFF	TGTGCCTGGAATCCACAGGTAAACACTGAAGCTTTCTTT
.	TRBV12-3/TRBV12-4	many	TRBJ1-3	CASSVLAGTGNTIYF	TGTGCCAGCAGTGTCCTGGCGGGGACTGGAAACACCATATATTTT
.	TRBV18	few	TRBJ1-4	CASSLDSKKLFF	TGTGCCAGCTCACTGGACAGTAAGAAACTGTTTTTT
TRBD1	TRBV28	.	TRBJ1-4	CASSGTVDSSGEKLFF	TGTGCCAGCAGCGGGACAGTAGACTCAAGCGGTGAAAAACTGTTTTTT
TRBD1	TRBV2	few	TRBJ2-7	CASSGTGIEQYF	TGTGCCAGCAGTGGGACAGGGATCGAGCAGTACTTC
.	TRBV7-2	many	TRBJ2-7	CASSLGDVNHEQYF	TGTGCCAGCAGCTTAGGGGACGTGAACCACGAGCAGTACTTC
TRBD2	TRBV11-3	once	TRBJ2-1	CASSPPPGSGRAFNEQFF	TGTGCCAGCAGCCCGCCCCCGGGTAGCGGGAGGGCCTTCAATGAGCAGTTCTTC
TRBD1	TRBV6-9	.	TRBJ2-6	CASSLTGGLGGANVLTF	TGTGCCAGCAGTTTAACAGGGGGGTTGGGAGGGGCCAACGTCCTGACTTTC
.	TRBV19	few	TRBJ1-1	CASTPRGGGVTEAFF	TGTGCCAGTACCCCCCGAGGGGGTGGGGTCACTGAAGCTTTCTTT
.	TRBV29-1	.	TRBJ2-7	CSVGSPYEQYF	TGCAGCGTTGGGTCCCCCTACGAGCAGTACTTC
.	TRBV6-1	.	TRBJ2-5	CASSSGVETQYF	TGTGCCAGCAGCTCAGGGGTGGAGACCCAGTACTTC
TRBD2	TRBV12-3/TRBV12-4	many	TRBJ2-5	CASSPGLVETQYF	TGTGCCAGCAGCCCTGGACTAGTCGAGACCCAGTACTTC
.	TRBV24-1	.	TRBJ2-5	CATSAGFQETQYF	TGTGCCACCAGTGCCGGGTTCCAAGAGACCCAGTACTTC
.	TRBV13	many	TRBJ2-1	CASSLGFDQGYDEQFF	TGTGCCAGCAGCTTAGGGTTCGACCAGGGGTACGATGAGCAGTTCTTC
TRBD2	TRBV19	few	TRBJ2-1	CASSEMGLAGYAYNEQFF	TGTGCCAGTAGTGAGATGGGACTAGCGGGATATGCCTACAATGAGCAGTTCTTC
TRBD1	TRBV20-1	.	TRBJ2-5	CSASPGTAGRKTQYF	TGCAGTGCTAGTCCCGGGACAGCCGGCCGGAAGACCCAGTACTTC
.	TRBV29-1	few	TRBJ2-2	CSVAKPGELFF	TGCAGCGTTGCTAAACCCGGGGAGCTGTTTTTT
TRBD1	TRBV19	.	TRBJ2-1	CASSISGTATLNEQFF	TGTGCCAGTAGTATATCCGGGACAGCCACTCTCAATGAGCAGTTCTTC
TRBD2	TRBV29-1	few	TRBJ2-3	CSVGGGRGTDTQYF	TGCAGCGTTGGGGGCGGGAGGGGCACAGATACGCAGTATTTT
.	TRBV20-1	.	TRBJ1-6	CSARDLQGGDNSPLHF	TGCAGTGCTAGGGACCTACAGGGAGGAGATAATTCACCCCTCCACTTT
.	TRBV7-2	many	TRBJ2-6	CASSLWQSSSGANVLTF	TGTGCCAGCAGCTTATGGCAGAGTAGCTCTGGGGCCAACGTCCTGACTTTC
TRBD2	TRBV24-1	few	TRBJ2-3	CATSASSGASDTQYF	TGTGCCACCAGTGCATCTAGCGGGGCGTCAGATACGCAGTATTTT
.	TRBV28	many	TRBJ2-7	CASKQGPYEQYF	TGTGCCAGCAAACAGGGCCCCTACGAGCAGTACTTC
TRBD1	TRBV12-3/TRBV12-4	many	TRBJ2-7	CASSRQRTGIFHEQYF	TGTGCCAGCAGTCGCCAAAGGACAGGGATCTTTCACGAGCAGTACTTC